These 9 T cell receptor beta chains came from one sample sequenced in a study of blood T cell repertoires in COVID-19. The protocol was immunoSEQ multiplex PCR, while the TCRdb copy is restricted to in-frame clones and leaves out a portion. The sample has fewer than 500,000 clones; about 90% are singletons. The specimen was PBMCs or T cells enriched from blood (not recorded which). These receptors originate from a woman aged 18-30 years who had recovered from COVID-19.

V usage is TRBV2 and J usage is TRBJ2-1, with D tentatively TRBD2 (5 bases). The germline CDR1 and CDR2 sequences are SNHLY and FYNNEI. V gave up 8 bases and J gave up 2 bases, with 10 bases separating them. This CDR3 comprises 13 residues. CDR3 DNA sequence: TGTGCCAGCGCGTGGAGGCCCTACAATGAGCAGTTCTTC. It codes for CASAWRPYNEQFF.

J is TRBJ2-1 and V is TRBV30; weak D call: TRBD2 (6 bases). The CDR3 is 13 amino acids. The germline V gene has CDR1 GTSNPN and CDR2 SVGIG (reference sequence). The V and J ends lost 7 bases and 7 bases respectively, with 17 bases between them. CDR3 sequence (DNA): TGTGCCTCCCCCGGGGAGACTAGAAATGAGCAGTTCTTC. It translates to CASPGETRNEQFF.

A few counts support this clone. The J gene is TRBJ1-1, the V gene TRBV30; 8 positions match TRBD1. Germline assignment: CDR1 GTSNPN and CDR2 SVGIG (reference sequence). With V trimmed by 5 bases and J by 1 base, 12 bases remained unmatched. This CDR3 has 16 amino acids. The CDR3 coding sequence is TGTGCCTGGGCGGGACAGGCGGATTCATCGAACACTGAAGCTTTCTTT. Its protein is CAWAGQADSSNTEAFF.

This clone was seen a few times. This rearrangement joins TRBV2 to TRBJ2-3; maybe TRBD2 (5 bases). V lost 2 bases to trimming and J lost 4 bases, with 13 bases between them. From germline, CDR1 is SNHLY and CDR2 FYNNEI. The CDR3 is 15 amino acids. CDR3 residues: CASSERTGWADTQYF. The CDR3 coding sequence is TGTGCCAGCAGTGAACGAACGGGGTGGGCAGATACGCAGTATTTT.

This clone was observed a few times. The CDR3: CASSPLGQMNTGELFF. For the CDR3, the DNA is TGTGCCAGTAGTCCTTTGGGACAGATGAACACCGGGGAGCTGTTTTTT. This rearrangement joins TRBV19 to TRBJ2-2; TRBD1 agrees at 7 bases. Germline-derived CDR1 and CDR2 are LNHDA and SQIVND (reference sequence). V was clipped by 5 bases and J by 1 base; unmatched bases: 7. The CDR3 is made up of 16 amino acids.

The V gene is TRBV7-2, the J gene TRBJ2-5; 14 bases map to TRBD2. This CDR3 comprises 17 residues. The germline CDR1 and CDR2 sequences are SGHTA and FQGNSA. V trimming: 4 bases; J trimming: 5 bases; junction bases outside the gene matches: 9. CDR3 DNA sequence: TGTGCCAGCAGCTCGGGACTAGCGGGGGTTATGGGGGAGACCCAGTACTTC. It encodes CASSSGLAGVMGETQYF.

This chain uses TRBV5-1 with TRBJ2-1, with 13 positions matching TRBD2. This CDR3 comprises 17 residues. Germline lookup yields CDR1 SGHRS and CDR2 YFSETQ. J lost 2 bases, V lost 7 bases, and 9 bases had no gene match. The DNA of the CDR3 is TGCGCCAGCCTTGGACTAGCGGGGGACGTTACCTACAATGAGCAGTTCTTC. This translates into CASLGLAGDVTYNEQFF.

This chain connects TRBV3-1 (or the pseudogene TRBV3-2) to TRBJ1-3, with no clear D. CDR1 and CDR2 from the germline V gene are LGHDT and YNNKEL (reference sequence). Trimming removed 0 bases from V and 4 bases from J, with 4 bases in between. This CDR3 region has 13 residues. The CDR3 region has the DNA TGTGCCAGCAGCCAAGAGCAGGGAAACACCATATATTTT. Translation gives CASSQEQGNTIYF.

CDR3 coding DNA: TGTGCCTGGAGTCCCGGCGGCTACGAGCAGTACTTC. Translation gives CAWSPGGYEQYF. The rearrangement joins TRBV30 to TRBJ2-7, with no clear D. Trimming pared 2 bases from V and 3 bases from J, leaving 8 bases between. The CDR3 is 12 amino acids. Germline CDR1 GTSNPN, CDR2 SVGIG (reference sequence). The complete variable domain, with remaining parts taken from reference TRBV30 and TRBJ2-7, reads SQTIHQWPATLVQPVGSPLSLECTVEGTSNPNLYWYRQAAGRGLQLLFYSVGIGQISSEVPQNLSASRPQDRQFILSSKKLLLSDSGFYLCAWSPGGYEQYFGPGTRLTVT.